This T cell receptor (beta chain) was retrieved from a study of cytomegalovirus exposure and HLA in healthy donors. Regarding the study as a whole: Most TCR sequences were uncommon, yet certain public TCRs appeared in many donors.

This clone is a singleton in its sample. The antigen is undetermined. This CDR3 has 17 residues. The germline V gene has CDR1 SGDLS and CDR2 YYNGEE. V lost 0 bases and J lost 5, with 18 bases in between. Some clones are missing from TCRdb's copy, which holds only in-frame ones; the method was immunoSEQ multiplex PCR. This table has roughly 260,000 clones, about 87% appearing once. The source material was PBMCs. The gene calls are TRBV9 and TRBJ2-1; D might be TRBD2 (6 bases). The clonotype was recovered from a young man in good health and CMV-seronegative. The CDR3 DNA follows: TGTGCCAGCAGCGTAGTTGCCGAGGGACTGCCAAACAATGAGCAGTTCTTC. Its translation is CASSVVAEGLPNNEQFF.